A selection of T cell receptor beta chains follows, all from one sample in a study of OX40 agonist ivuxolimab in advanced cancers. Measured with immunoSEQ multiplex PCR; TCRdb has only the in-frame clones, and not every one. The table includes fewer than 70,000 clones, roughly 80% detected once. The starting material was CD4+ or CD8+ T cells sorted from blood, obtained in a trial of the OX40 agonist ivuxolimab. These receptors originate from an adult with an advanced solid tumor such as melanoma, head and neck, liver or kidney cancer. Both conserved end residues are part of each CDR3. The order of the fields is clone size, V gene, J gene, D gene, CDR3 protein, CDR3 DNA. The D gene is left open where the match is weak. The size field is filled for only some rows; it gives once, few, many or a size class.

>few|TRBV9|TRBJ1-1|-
CASSVGGGSMNTEAFF
TGTGCCAGCAGCGTAGGGGGAGGGTCCATGAACACTGAAGCTTTCTTT
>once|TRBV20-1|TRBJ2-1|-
CSARQVREQFF
TGCAGTGCTAGGCAGGTACGTGAGCAGTTCTTC
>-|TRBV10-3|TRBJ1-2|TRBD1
CAIRGTDIANYGYTF
TGTGCCATCAGAGGGACAGACATTGCTAACTATGGCTACACCTTC
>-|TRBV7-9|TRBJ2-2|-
CASSLAGAGELFF
TGTGCCAGCAGCTTAGCAGGTGCCGGGGAGCTGTTTTTT
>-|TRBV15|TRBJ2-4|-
CATSRDSDTKNIQYF
TGTGCCACCAGCAGAGATTCAGATACCAAAAACATTCAGTACTTC
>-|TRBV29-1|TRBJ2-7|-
CSANGVRTEQYF
TGCAGCGCCAACGGGGTCCGGACCGAGCAGTACTTC
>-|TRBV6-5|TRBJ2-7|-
CASSPSGTTREQYF
TGTGCCAGCAGTCCGTCCGGGACGACACGCGAGCAGTACTTC
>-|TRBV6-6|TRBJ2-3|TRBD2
CASRMSSGRKDTQYF
TGTGCCAGCAGGATGAGTAGCGGGAGGAAAGATACGCAGTATTTT
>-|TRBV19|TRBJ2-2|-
CASSALNTGELFF
TGTGCCAGTAGTGCGTTGAACACCGGGGAGCTGTTTTTT
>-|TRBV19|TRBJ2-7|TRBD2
CASSILAGGLDEQYF
TGTGCCAGTAGTATACTAGCGGGAGGGCTGGACGAGCAGTACTTC
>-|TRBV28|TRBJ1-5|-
CASIPRRGQPQHF
TGTGCCAGCATCCCTAGACGAGGGCAGCCCCAGCATTTT
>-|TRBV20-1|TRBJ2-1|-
CSASLSHEQFF
TGCAGTGCTAGCCTTAGCCATGAGCAGTTCTTC
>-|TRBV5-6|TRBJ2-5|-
CASSPFLLTSATQYF
TGTGCCAGCAGCCCGTTTTTGTTGACAAGCGCGACCCAGTACTTC
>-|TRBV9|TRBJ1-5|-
CASSVDPTGNQPQHF
TGTGCCAGCAGCGTAGACCCTACGGGGAATCAGCCCCAGCATTTT
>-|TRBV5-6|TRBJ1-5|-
CASSLGGFLHQPQHF
TGTGCCAGCAGCTTGGGAGGATTTCTTCACCAGCCCCAGCATTTT
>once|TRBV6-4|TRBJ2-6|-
CASSDFYSGANVLTF
TGTGCCAGCAGTGACTTTTACTCTGGGGCCAACGTCCTGACTTTC
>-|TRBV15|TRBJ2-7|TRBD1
CATSRESGQGSEQYF
TGTGCCACCAGCAGGGAATCGGGACAGGGGAGCGAGCAGTACTTC
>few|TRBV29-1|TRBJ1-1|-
CSVGRGANTEAFF
TGCAGCGTTGGAAGGGGAGCGAACACTGAAGCTTTCTTT
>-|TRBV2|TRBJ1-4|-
CASRGGLEKLFF
TGTGCCAGCAGGGGGGGGCTTGAAAAACTGTTTTTT
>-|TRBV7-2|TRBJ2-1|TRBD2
CASSLGGGFLYEQFF
TGTGCCAGCAGCTTAGGGGGGGGTTTTTTGTATGAGCAGTTCTTC
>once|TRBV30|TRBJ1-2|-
CAWSGLSRTAPNYGYTF
TGTGCCTGGAGTGGATTATCTCGGACAGCGCCTAACTATGGCTACACCTTC
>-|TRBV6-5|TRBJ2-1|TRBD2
CASSQTSGSYNEQFF
TGTGCCAGCAGTCAGACTAGCGGGAGTTACAATGAGCAGTTCTTC
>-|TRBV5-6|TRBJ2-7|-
CASSSTILSSYEQYF
TGTGCCAGCAGCTCCACAATCCTAAGCTCCTACGAGCAGTACTTC
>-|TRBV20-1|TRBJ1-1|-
CSASKAFF
TGCAGTGCTAGTAAAGCTTTCTTT
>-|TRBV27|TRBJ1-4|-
CASSLLGADEKLFF
TGTGCCAGCAGTTTATTGGGGGCGGATGAAAAACTGTTTTTT
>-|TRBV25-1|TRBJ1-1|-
CASSDGVTEAFF
TGTGCCAGCAGTGATGGGGTTACTGAAGCTTTCTTT
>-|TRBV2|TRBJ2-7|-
CASSEGQGWNEQYF
TGTGCCAGCAGTGAAGGCCAGGGCTGGAACGAGCAGTACTTC
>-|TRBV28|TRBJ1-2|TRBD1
CASSLGTGSGGYTF
TGTGCCAGCAGTTTAGGGACAGGGTCCGGTGGCTACACCTTC
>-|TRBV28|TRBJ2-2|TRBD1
CASSFPRQGGTRSGELFF
TGTGCCAGCAGTTTCCCCCGACAGGGGGGAACAAGATCCGGGGAGCTGTTTTTT
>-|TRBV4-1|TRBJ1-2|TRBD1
CASSQDEVGTGYRYTF
TGCGCCAGCAGCCAAGATGAGGTCGGGACAGGGTATCGCTACACCTTC
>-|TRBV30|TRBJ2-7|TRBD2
CAWSPGGLAGTEQYF
TGTGCCTGGAGTCCAGGGGGACTAGCGGGTACAGAGCAGTACTTC
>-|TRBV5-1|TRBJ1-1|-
CASSLGVQRRTEAFF
TGCGCCAGCAGCTTGGGGGTTCAAAGGAGGACTGAAGCTTTCTTT
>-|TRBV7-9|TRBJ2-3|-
CASSLRGQFTQYF
TGTGCCAGCAGCTTGAGGGGACAATTCACGCAGTATTTT
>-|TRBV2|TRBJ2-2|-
CASENRLNTGELFF
TGTGCCAGCGAGAACAGGCTGAACACCGGGGAGCTGTTTTTT
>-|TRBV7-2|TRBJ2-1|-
CASSGYRVSYNEQFF
TGTGCCAGCAGCGGGTACAGGGTCTCCTACAATGAGCAGTTCTTC
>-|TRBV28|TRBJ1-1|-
CASSPPRWGEAFF
TGTGCCAGCAGCCCCCCCCGTTGGGGCGAGGCTTTCTTT
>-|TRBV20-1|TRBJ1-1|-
CSARGVGEAFF
TGCAGTGCCAGAGGGGTGGGTGAAGCTTTCTTT
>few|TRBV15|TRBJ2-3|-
CATAQGTINTQYF
TGTGCCACCGCCCAAGGGACGATCAATACGCAGTATTTT
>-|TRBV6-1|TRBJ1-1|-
CASSGQQSMNTEAFF
TGTGCCAGCAGCGGACAGCAGAGCATGAACACTGAAGCTTTCTTT
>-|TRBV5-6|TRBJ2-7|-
CASSFAREQYF
TGTGCCAGCAGCTTTGCACGCGAGCAGTACTTC
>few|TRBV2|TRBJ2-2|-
CASRRGGGATGELFF
TGTGCCAGCAGGAGGGGAGGGGGCGCGACCGGGGAGCTGTTTTTT
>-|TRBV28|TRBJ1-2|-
CASSLGGTYGYTF
TGTGCCAGCAGTTTAGGAGGGACTTATGGCTACACCTTC
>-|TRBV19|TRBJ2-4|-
CASSPTGNSNKNIQYF
TGTGCCAGTAGTCCCACGGGCAATTCGAACAAAAACATTCAGTACTTC